This entry describes one T cell receptor beta chain. This sample is part of a study of blood T cell repertoires in COVID-19. The wider study: Acute and convalescent COVID-19 specimens originated in the United States, Italy and Spain. In each case, the material was cDNA or gDNA derived from T cells, B-cell-depleted T cells, or PBMCs.

Sequenced by immunoSEQ multiplex PCR; TCRdb stores in-frame clones only, minus some. The data contain 200,000 to 300,000 clones, roughly 84% of them singletons. Germline V gene data show CDR1 as SGDLS and CDR2 as YYNGEE. The ends lost 0 bases at V and 2 bases at J; junction bases unmatched: 4. The CDR3 is 15 amino acids. The source is a man between 60 and 70 years old with acute or convalescent COVID-19. The V call is TRBV9, the J call TRBJ2-7; 8 bases map to TRBD2. Sequencing was carried out using peripheral blood. CDR3 DNA: TGTGCCAGCAGCGTAGCCGCGGGAGGACCCTACGAGCAGTACTTC. Protein sequence: CASSVAAGGPYEQYF.